These 10 T cell receptor beta chains were all obtained from the same sample, sequenced in a study of CD4 and CD8 cells across lung adenocarcinoma regions. Each CDR3 protein gets one entry after TCRdb re-called the PCR reads with MiXCR. The sample includes almost 7,000 distinct CDR3 sequences, about 54% seen only once; the top ten take 35% to 45%. The sample was CD8+ T cells from the center of a lung tumor. These receptors were taken from a male donor with lung adenocarcinoma. The CD4 and CD8 labels of this study may be unreliable.

This clonotype was observed a few times. V and J are TRBV25-1 and TRBJ2-1; a possible D gene is TRBD2 (5 bases). The DNA matches TRBJ2-7 better at its end, which makes the J call doubtful. Germline V gene sequence: CDR1 MGHDK, CDR2 SYGVNS. The CDR3 has 14 amino acids. In DNA form, the CDR3 reads TGTGCCAGCAGTCCCGTTGGGAGCACCTACGAGCAGTACTTC. As protein: CASSPVGSTYEQYF.

The J gene is TRBJ2-1, the V gene TRBV6-5; TRBD2 matches 12 bases. In germline, CDR1 is MNHEY, CDR2 SVGAGI. V lost 5 bases, J lost 6 bases, and 5 bases stayed unmatched. This CDR3 is 15 amino acids long. DNA of the CDR3: TGTGCCAGCAGTACTGGACTAGCGGGATTCAATGAGCAGTTCTTC. It yields the protein CASSTGLAGFNEQFF.

This clonotype qualifies as medium-sized (0.01 to 0.1%). The rearrangement uses TRBV6-1 and TRBJ2-6; a possible D gene is TRBD2 (5 bases). Trimming removed 3 bases from V and 0 bases from J, with 6 bases in between. Germline CDR1 reads MNHNS; CDR2 reads SASEGT. The length of the CDR3 is 15 residues. This CDR3 is CASSDRDSGANVLTF. CDR3 DNA: TGTGCCAGCAGTGACCGGGACTCTGGGGCCAACGTCCTGACTTTC.

The V call is TRBV6-1, the J call TRBJ2-3, with no clear D. CDR3 length equals 15 residues. The ends were cut back, 5 bases at V and 11 bases at J, with 23 bases in the middle. Per the germline V gene, CDR1 is MNHNS and CDR2 is SASEGT. CDR3 coding DNA: TGTGCCAGCAGTCGCCCGGGTATTAGCACAGATGAGCAGTATTTT. It encodes CASSRPGISTDEQYF.

A remark on this clonotype: Just one base apart from a much larger clone, this may be a read error. V is TRBV6-1 and J is TRBJ2-1; 16 bases fit TRBD2. Germline V gives CDR1 MNHNS, CDR2 SASEGT. Germline trimming cut 6 bases from V and 13 bases from J; bases unmatched to any gene: 18. This CDR3 spans 18 amino acids. The CDR3 DNA is TGTGCCAGCAGCCCCGGGGGGACTAGCGGGAGGGCCTCAGAGACCCAGTTCTTC. As protein: CASSPGGTSGRASETQFF.

By share of the sample, this clonotype is large. The CDR3 spells CASSRTSGAYEQYF. CDR3 DNA: TGTGCCAGCAGTCGGACTAGCGGGGCCTACGAGCAGTACTTC. This sequence joins TRBV6-1 and TRBJ2-7; 12 bases match TRBD2. The CDR3 runs 14 residues. Germline V gene data show CDR1 as MNHNS and CDR2 as SASEGT. The trim removed 5 bases at V and 2 bases at J, leaving 1 base unmatched.

Ten or more counts support this clonotype. This chain connects TRBV11-2 to TRBJ2-3; a weak D match, TRBD2 (5 bases). Trimming took off 5 bases at V and 6 bases at J, with 9 bases between the two ends. The CDR3 loop spans 12 amino acids. Germline-derived CDR1 and CDR2 are SGHAT and FQNNGV. The CDR3 loop is CASSSGSDTQYF. In DNA, the CDR3 is TGTGCCAGCAGCAGCGGATCCGATACGCAGTATTTT. Full variable domain (rest looked up from reference TRBV11-2 and TRBJ2-3): EAGVAQSPRYKIIEKRQSVAFWCNPISGHATLYWYQQILGQGPKLLIQFQNNGVVDDSQLPKDRFSAERLKGVDSTLKIQPAKLEDSAVYLCASSSGSDTQYFGPGTRLTVL.

This clonotype was observed a few times. The rearrangement links TRBV7-2 to TRBJ1-1; D uncertain. The CDR3 is made up of 13 amino acids. Germline values: CDR1 SGHTA, CDR2 FQGNSA. Trimming pared 2 bases from V and 1 base from J, leaving 5 bases between. In DNA, the CDR3 is TGTGCCAGCAGCTTATACGAGAACACTGAAGCTTTCTTT. It translates to CASSLYENTEAFF. Drawing the rest from reference TRBV7-2 and TRBJ1-1, the complete variable domain is GAGVSQSPSNKVTEKGKDVELRCDPISGHTALYWYRQSLGQGLEFLIYFQGNSAPDKSGLPSDRFSAERTGGSVSTLTIQRTQQEDSAVYLCASSLYENTEAFFGQGTRLTVV.

This clonotype was recorded a few times. V gene TRBV7-2 combines with J gene TRBJ2-5; unclear D gene. CDR3 length equals 11 residues. Deletions cut 6 bases from V and 0 bases from J, with 2 bases between. Germline CDR1 and CDR2: SGHTA and FQGNSA. The CDR3 region has the DNA TGTGCCAGCAGGTACCAAGAGACCCAGTACTTC. Protein product: CASRYQETQYF.

The V call is TRBV11-3, the J call TRBJ2-5; D is undetermined. Germline V CDR1 and CDR2: SGHNT, YENEEA. Trimming took 0 bases from V and 0 from J, leaving 5 bases between them. This CDR3 contains 14 residues. The CDR3 sequence: CASSLDAHQETQYF. Written as DNA, the CDR3 is TGTGCCAGCAGCTTAGACGCCCACCAAGAGACCCAGTACTTC.